The 11 T cell receptor beta chains listed next were all sequenced from one sample in a study of cytomegalovirus exposure and HLA in healthy donors. The PCR was carried out with 60 Vbeta primers and 13 Jbeta primers. Clones were sequenced by immunoSEQ multiplex PCR, and TCRdb holds only the in-frame ones, with some missing. The table gives about 110,000 clones; the top ten clones make up roughly 3.6% of it. Sequenced material: PBMCs. These TCRs come from a man in his thirties or forties in good health and CMV-seronegative.

The chain joins TRBV11-2 to TRBJ1-6, with D perhaps matching TRBD1 (5 bases). The CDR3 has 14 residues. Trimming cost V 8 bases and J 0 bases, with 8 bases left between them. Per germline, CDR1 SGHAT and CDR2 FQNNGV. DNA of the CDR3: TGTGCCAGCGGCGGGACCTCCTATAATTCACCCCTCCACTTT. It translates to CASGGTSYNSPLHF.

The chain recombines TRBV7-9 with TRBJ2-7; D remains unclear. The germline V gene has CDR1 SEHNR and CDR2 FQNEAQ (reference sequence). V shed 3 bases and J shed 3 bases, with 6 bases lying between them. This CDR3 has 12 amino acids. The CDR3 loop reads CASSFIDYEQYF. CDR3 DNA sequence: TGTGCCAGCAGCTTTATAGACTACGAGCAGTACTTC. The full variable domain, rest sourced from reference TRBV7-9 and TRBJ2-7, is DTGVSQNPRHKITKRGQNVTFRCDPISEHNRLYWYRQTLGQGPEFLTYFQNEAQLEKSRLLSDRFSAERPKGSFSTLEIQRTEQGDSAMYLCASSFIDYEQYFGPGTRLTVT.

The chain is built from TRBV6-1 and TRBJ1-6, with 8 bases that match TRBD1. Trimming removed 6 bases from V and 9 bases from J; junction bases left unmatched: 10. The CDR3 is 15 residues long. Germline-derived CDR1 and CDR2 are MNHNS and SASEGT. The CDR3 loop reads CASRSLDRAGSPLHF. The CDR3 nucleotides are TGTGCCAGCAGATCTCTGGACAGGGCGGGTTCACCCCTCCACTTT.

The rearrangement links TRBV5-6 to TRBJ2-5, with TRBD1 as a possible D gene (5 bases). CDR1 SGHDT and CDR2 YYEEEE come from the germline V gene. V was trimmed by 2 bases and J by 4 bases, leaving 12 bases between them. The CDR3 is 14 residues long. This CDR3 is CASSLTGARETQYF. The CDR3 nucleotides are TGTGCCAGCAGCTTAACTGGGGCCAGAGAGACCCAGTACTTC.

The chain uses TRBV27 and TRBJ1-2; D is unclear. The germline CDR1 and CDR2 sequences are MNHEY and SMNVEV (reference sequence). This CDR3 comprises 15 residues. V was trimmed by 5 bases and J by 4 bases, leaving 17 bases between them. The CDR3 region is CASSPSPETFYGYTF. DNA for the CDR3: TGTGCCAGCAGTCCCTCCCCGGAGACGTTCTATGGCTACACCTTC.

V usage is TRBV6-1 and J usage is TRBJ1-6; no reliable D call. Germline V CDR1 and CDR2: MNHNS, SASEGT. V lost 7 bases and J 8 bases, leaving 18 bases between the germline ends. The CDR3 spans 15 residues. The CDR3 is CASNDPGGLDSPLHF. In DNA form, the CDR3 reads TGTGCCAGCAATGATCCAGGAGGGCTGGATTCACCCCTCCACTTT.

This chain links TRBV30 with TRBJ1-2; D gene unclear. The CDR3 covers 14 residues. The V gene lost 4 bases and the J gene lost 6 bases, with 18 bases spanning the gap. Germline lookup yields CDR1 GTSNPN and CDR2 SVGIG (reference sequence). For the CDR3, the DNA is TGTGCCTGGACCTGGCGGGCCAGCGATCATGGCTACACCTTC. It is translated as CAWTWRASDHGYTF.

The chain combines TRBV6-5 with TRBJ2-2; TRBD2 matches at 7 bases. V gave up 4 bases and J gave up 0 bases; unmatched junction bases: 5. Germline V lookup: CDR1 MNHEY, CDR2 SVGAGI. The CDR3 spans 16 residues. CDR3 loop: CASSLGLPTNTGELFF. DNA of the CDR3: TGTGCCAGCAGTTTGGGACTACCAACGAACACCGGGGAGCTGTTTTTT.

The chain is built from TRBV18 and TRBJ2-7; 8 bases line up with TRBD2. Germline-derived CDR1 and CDR2 are KGHSH and LQKENI. The CDR3 is 19 residues long. The trim removed 0 bases at V and 4 bases at J, leaving 17 bases unmatched. The DNA for the CDR3 is TGTGCCAGCTCACCACCCCCGGGACTAGGCCGGGGACGGACTTACGAGCAGTACTTC. Translated, it gives CASSPPPGLGRGRTYEQYF.

The chain recombines TRBV7-9 with TRBJ1-4; 9 bases match TRBD1. The CDR3 is 17 residues long. Trimming cost V 5 bases and J 5 bases; bases outside gene matches: 12. Germline V gene sequence: CDR1 SEHNR, CDR2 FQNEAQ (reference sequence). The CDR3 coding sequence is TGTGCCAGCAGCCATACGGCCGGGACAGGGTCGAATGAAAAACTGTTTTTT. It yields the protein CASSHTAGTGSNEKLFF.

This chain joins TRBV5-1 and TRBJ2-2, with D possibly TRBD2 on 6 matching bases. V lost 6 bases and J 6 bases, leaving 15 bases between the germline ends. Germline V gene data show CDR1 as SGHRS and CDR2 as YFSETQ. The CDR3 totals 14 residues. CDR3 bases: TGCGCCAGCAAGGAGGGTCTGGTCCCCGGGGAGCTGTTTTTT. Its protein product is CASKEGLVPGELFF.